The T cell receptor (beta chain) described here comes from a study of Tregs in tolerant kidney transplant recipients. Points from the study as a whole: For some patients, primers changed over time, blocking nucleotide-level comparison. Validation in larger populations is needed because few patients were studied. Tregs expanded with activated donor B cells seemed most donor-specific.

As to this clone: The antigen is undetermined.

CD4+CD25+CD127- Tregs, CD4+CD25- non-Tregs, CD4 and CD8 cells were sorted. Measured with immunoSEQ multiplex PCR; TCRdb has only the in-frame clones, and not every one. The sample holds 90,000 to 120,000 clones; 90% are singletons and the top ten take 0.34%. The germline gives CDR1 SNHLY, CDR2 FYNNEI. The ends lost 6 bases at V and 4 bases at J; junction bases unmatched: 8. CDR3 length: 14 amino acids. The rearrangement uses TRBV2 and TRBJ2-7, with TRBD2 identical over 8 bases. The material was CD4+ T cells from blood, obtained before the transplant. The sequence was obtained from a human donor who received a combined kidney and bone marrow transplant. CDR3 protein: CASRENRGGYEQYF. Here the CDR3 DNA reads TGTGCCAGCAGGGAGAACCGGGGGGGGTACGAGCAGTACTTC.